This T cell receptor beta chain originates from a study of T cell responses to AZD1222 COVID-19 vaccine. Overall study results and limits: Spike-specific TCR breadth and depth rose after two AZD1222 doses. White British people made up most donors, females outnumbered males, and clonal diversity was possibly underestimated. Spike as a whole was targeted by vaccine-associated CD4 TCRs, dominant at 160-218 and 743-854. The repertoires were collected only after the peak T cell response.

As concerns this clone: Its target is unknown.

There are 14 residues in the CDR3. Trimming took off 5 bases at V and 0 bases at J, with 8 bases between the two ends. CDR1 and CDR2 from the germline V gene are MNHEY and SVGAGI. Some clones are missing from TCRdb's copy, which holds only in-frame ones; the method was immunoSEQ multiplex PCR. The sample carries approximately 110,000 clones, approximately 92% recorded once. This chain links TRBV6-5 with TRBJ2-1; D gene unclear. The clonotype comes from an adult who received the AZD1222 COVID-19 vaccine. The sequencing here drew on peripheral blood, taken 28 days after the second AZD1222 dose. CDR3 sequence: CASSRASSYNEQFF. The DNA for the CDR3 is TGTGCCAGCAGTCGTGCAAGCTCCTACAATGAGCAGTTCTTC.